There are a few counts of the clone carrying this T cell receptor (beta chain). TCRdb analysed the reads with MiXCR anew, one entry per CDR3 protein. The sample lists approximately 550,000 distinct CDR3 sequences, approximately 16% occurring once. These data come from a study of T cell repertoires in cytomegalovirus infection. CDR3 length: 13 amino acids. V was shortened by 2 bases and J by 5 bases, with 12 bases between the two germline ends. The germline CDR1 and CDR2 sequences are DFQATT and SNEGSKA (reference sequence). The sequence came from a human donor in good health (CMV status not recorded). Some clones in this sample may be carry-over from other donors' samples. Input material: CD8+ T cells from PBMCs. V gene TRBV20-1 combines with J gene TRBJ1-1, with TRBD1 as a possible D gene (5 bases). This CDR3 reads CSARPRGGTEAFF. DNA of the CDR3: TGCAGTGCTAGACCTCGCGGGGGGACTGAAGCTTTCTTT.